The clone carrying this TCR beta chain was counted ten times or more. The data are from a study of identical twins. TCRdb processed the 5' RACE reads anew with MiXCR; each CDR3 protein has one entry. The sample shows nearly 250,000 distinct CDR3 sequences, roughly 7% of them seen only once. Healthy Caucasians provided all donations. CDR1 and CDR2 from the germline V gene are SGHRS and YFSETQ. There are 17 residues in the CDR3. The V segment lost 0 bases and the J segment 3 bases; nucleotides outside the gene matches: 11. This sample also belongs to another study, concerning yellow fever vaccine responses in identical twins. That study adds: Reported findings indicate that twins' vaccine T cell responses seemed partially convergent, partially personalized.

The sequence derives from a woman between 18 and 30 years old in good health. The rearrangement joins TRBV5-1 to TRBJ2-5; 7 bases map to TRBD2. Source material: memory (CD45RO+) T cells sorted from blood. CDR3: CASSLGSKTSFEETQYF. DNA for the CDR3: TGCGCCAGCAGCTTGGGGTCCAAGACTAGCTTTGAAGAGACCCAGTACTTC. The full variable domain, in which reference TRBV5-1 and TRBJ2-5 provide the parts outside the CDR3, is KAGVTQTPRYLIKTRGQQVTLSCSPISGHRSVSWYQQTPGQGLQFLFEYFSETQRNKGNFPGRFSGRQFSNSRSEMNVSTLELGDSALYLCASSLGSKTSFEETQYFGPGTRLLVL.